This T cell receptor beta chain was documented in a study of T cells in Graves' hyperthyroidism and ophthalmopathy. The study's findings and limits: Through a model of 13 V-J features, ophthalmopathy was separated from stable hyperthyroidism. Onset of ophthalmopathy came a median approximately 6.9 months after the model predicted it.

Of note for this clonotype: What it binds is not known. The junction and the germline gene differ at one end; a read error may be behind it.

Each diagnosis drew on symptoms, thyroxine, TRAb, thyroid ultrasound and orbital computed tomography findings. Template material for amplifying TCR beta CDR3 regions consisted of RNA transcripts. A first-round RT-PCR of the TCR CDR3 used the HTBI primer set. TCRdb recomputed calls from the multiplex PCR reads with MiXCR, one row per CDR3 protein. The table has 550,000 to 600,000 distinct CDR3 sequences, 40% to 55% seen once. The V gene's germline CDR1 is ENHRY and CDR2 SYGVKD. This CDR3 region has 15 residues. The sequence came from an adult woman with Graves' disease, either hyperthyroidism or ophthalmopathy (not recorded which). Sequencing used peripheral blood or thyroid tissue (not recorded which). The chain is built from TRBV10-3 and TRBJ2-7; 10 nucleotides line up with TRBD2. CDR3 sequence: CASSGELAGLREQYF. The CDR3 coding sequence is TGTGCCAGCAGTGGGGAACTAGCGGGATTGCGCGAGCAGTACTTC.